The TCR beta chain described here comes from a study of response to subunit inactivated influenza vaccine. Germline V gene lookup returns CDR1 SNHLY and CDR2 FYNNEI. The ends lost 7 bases at V and 9 bases at J; junction bases unmatched: 6. CDR3 length equals 13 residues. This clonotype showed up just a few times. MiXCR, run by TCRdb on the RT-PCR reads, gives a single entry per CDR3 protein. The sample holds around 520,000 distinct CDR3 sequences, about 10% seen once. This TCR came from a man aged 45-65 years who received an inactivated influenza vaccine. The chain is built from TRBV2 and TRBJ2-1; TRBD1 agrees at 10 bases. Sequencing was performed on PBMCs from blood, taken on the day of vaccination. For the CDR3, the DNA is TGTGCCAGCACCGGGACAGGGGTTCTTGAGCAGTTCTTC. Translated: CASTGTGVLEQFF.